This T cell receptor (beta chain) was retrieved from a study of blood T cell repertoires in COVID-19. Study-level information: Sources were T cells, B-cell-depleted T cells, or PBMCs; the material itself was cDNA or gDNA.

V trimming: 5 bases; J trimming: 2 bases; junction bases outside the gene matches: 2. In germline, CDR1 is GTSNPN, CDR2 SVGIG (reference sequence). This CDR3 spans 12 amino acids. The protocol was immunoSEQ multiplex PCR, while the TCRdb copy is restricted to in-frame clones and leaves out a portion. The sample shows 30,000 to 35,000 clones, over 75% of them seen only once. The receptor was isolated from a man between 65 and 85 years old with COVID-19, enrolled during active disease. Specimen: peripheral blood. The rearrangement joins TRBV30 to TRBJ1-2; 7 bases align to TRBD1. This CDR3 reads CAWLTGNYGYTF. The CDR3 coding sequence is TGTGCCTGGCTGACAGGGAACTATGGCTACACCTTC. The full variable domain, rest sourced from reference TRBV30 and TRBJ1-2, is SQTIHQWPATLVQPVGSPLSLECTVEGTSNPNLYWYRQAAGRGLQLLFYSVGIGQISSEVPQNLSASRPQDRQFILSSKKLLLSDSGFYLCAWLTGNYGYTFGSGTRLTVV.